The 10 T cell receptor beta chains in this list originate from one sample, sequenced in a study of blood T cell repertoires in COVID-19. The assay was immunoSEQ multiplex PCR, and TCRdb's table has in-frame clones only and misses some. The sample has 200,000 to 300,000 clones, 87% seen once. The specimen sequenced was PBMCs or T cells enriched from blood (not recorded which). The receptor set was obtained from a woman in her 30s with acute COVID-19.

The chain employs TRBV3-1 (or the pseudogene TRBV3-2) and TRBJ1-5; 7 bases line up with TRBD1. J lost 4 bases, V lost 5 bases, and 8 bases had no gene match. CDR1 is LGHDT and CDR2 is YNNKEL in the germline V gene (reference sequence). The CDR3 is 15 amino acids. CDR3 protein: CASSSDPGGNQPQHF. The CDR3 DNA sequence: TGTGCCAGCAGCTCAGATCCAGGGGGTAATCAGCCCCAGCATTTT.

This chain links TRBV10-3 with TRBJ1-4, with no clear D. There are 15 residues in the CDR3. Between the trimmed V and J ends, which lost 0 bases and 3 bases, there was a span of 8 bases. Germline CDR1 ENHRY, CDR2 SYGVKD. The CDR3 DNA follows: TGTGCCATCAGTGAGTCGGGGAGGGCTAATGAAAAACTGTTTTTT. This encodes CAISESGRANEKLFF.

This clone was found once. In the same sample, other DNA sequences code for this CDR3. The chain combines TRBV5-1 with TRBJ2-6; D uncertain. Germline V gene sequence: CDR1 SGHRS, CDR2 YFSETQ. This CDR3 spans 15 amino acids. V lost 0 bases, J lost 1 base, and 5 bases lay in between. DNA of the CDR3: TGCGCCAGCAGCTTGGTAGTGTCTGGGGCCAACGTCCTGACTTTC. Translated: CASSLVVSGANVLTF. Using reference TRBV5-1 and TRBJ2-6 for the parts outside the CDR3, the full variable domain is KAGVTQTPRYLIKTRGQQVTLSCSPISGHRSVSWYQQTPGQGLQFLFEYFSETQRNKGNFPGRFSGRQFSNSRSEMNVSTLELGDSALYLCASSLVVSGANVLTFGAGSRLTVL.

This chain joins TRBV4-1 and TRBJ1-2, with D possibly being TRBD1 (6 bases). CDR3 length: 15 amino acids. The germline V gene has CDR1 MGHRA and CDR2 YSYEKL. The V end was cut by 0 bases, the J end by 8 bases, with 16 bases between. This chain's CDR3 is CASSQDPGQKIGYTF. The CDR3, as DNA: TGCGCCAGCAGCCAAGATCCCGGACAGAAGATAGGCTACACCTTC.

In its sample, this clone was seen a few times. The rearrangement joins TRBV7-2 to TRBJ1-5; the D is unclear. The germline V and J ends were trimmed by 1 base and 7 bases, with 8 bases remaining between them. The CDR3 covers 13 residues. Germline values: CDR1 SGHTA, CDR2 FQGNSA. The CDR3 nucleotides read TGTGCCAGCAGCTTAGAACTTCGGCAGCCCCAGCATTTT. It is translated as CASSLELRQPQHF.

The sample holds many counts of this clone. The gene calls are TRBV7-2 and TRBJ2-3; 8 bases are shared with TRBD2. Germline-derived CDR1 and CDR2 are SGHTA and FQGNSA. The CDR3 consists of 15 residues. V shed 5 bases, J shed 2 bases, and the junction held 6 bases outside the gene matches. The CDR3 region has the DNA TGTGCCAGCAGCCTCACTAGCGGAAACACAGATACGCAGTATTTT. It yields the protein CASSLTSGNTDTQYF.

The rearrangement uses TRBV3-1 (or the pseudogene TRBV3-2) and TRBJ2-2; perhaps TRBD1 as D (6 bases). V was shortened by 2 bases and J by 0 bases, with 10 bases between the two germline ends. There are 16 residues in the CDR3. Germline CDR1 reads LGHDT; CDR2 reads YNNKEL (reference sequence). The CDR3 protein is CASSQSRTANTGELFF. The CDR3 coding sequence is TGTGCCAGCAGCCAATCTCGGACAGCGAACACCGGGGAGCTGTTTTTT.

CDR3 amino acids: CATGWDRGQDGYTF. The CDR3 DNA sequence: TGTGCCACCGGATGGGACAGGGGGCAGGATGGCTACACCTTC. The chain uses TRBV10-3 and TRBJ1-2; TRBD1 matches at 12 bases. This CDR3 has 14 residues. After removal of 10 bases from V and 6 bases from J, the junction contained 9 bases not matched to a gene. CDR1 is ENHRY, CDR2 SYGVKD, per germline.

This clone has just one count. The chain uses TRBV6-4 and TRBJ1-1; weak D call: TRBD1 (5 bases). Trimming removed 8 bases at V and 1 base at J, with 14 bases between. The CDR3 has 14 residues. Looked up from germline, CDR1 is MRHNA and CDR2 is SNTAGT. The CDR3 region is CASRRDFQNTEAFF. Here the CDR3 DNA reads TGTGCCAGCCGACGGGACTTTCAGAACACTGAAGCTTTCTTT.

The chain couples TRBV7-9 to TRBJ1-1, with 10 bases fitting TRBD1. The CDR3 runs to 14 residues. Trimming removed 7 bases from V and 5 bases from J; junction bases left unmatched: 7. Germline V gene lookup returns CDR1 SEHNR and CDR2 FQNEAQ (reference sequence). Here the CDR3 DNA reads TGTGCCAGCAAATCGGACAGGGGGGGGACTGAAGCTTTCTTT. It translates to CASKSDRGGTEAFF.